This T cell receptor beta chain was captured in a study of OX40 agonist ivuxolimab in advanced cancers. Study details: In this cohort, patients received ivuxolimab, an agonistic anti-OX40 (CD134) antibody. Three patients had partial responses: one hepatocellular carcinoma, two cutaneous melanoma. Study-wide findings and caveats: On average, a greater number of expanded clones characterised CD8+ T cells relative to CD4+.

Notes on this clone: What it binds is not known.

Assay: immunoSEQ multiplex PCR; the TCRdb copy retains only in-frame clones and omits some. Of about 60,000 clones in the sample, approximately 89% were seen once. The clonotype was recovered from an adult with an advanced solid tumor such as melanoma, head and neck, liver or kidney cancer. Here the sequenced sample was CD4+ or CD8+ T cells sorted from blood, taken in a trial of the OX40 agonist ivuxolimab.

The CDR3 region is CASSRAPGGELFF. In DNA, the CDR3 is TGTGCCAGCAGCCGGGCACCGGGCGGGGAGCTGTTTTTT. The rearrangement uses TRBV5-6 and TRBJ2-2, with no clear D. The CDR3 spans 13 residues. Trimming took 4 bases from V and 7 from J, leaving 11 bases between them. Germline CDR1 reads SGHDT; CDR2 reads YYEEEE.